These T cell receptor beta chains were read from a single sample in a study of blood T cells in healthy people across ages. TCRdb re-derived calls from the 5' RACE reads in MiXCR, one entry per CDR3 protein. This repertoire shows more than 700,000 distinct CDR3 sequences, about 47% found once; its top ten account for around a sixth. Sequencing used blood. The origin of the receptors is a man aged 80 or over in good health. Each CDR3 is given with its conserved first and last residue. The D gene is left open where the match is weak. Only part of the rows carry a size: once, few, many, or a class if the clone is expanded.

D	length	V	size	J	DNA	CDR3
TRBD2	15	TRBV18	few	TRBJ2-1	TGTGCCAGCTCACGATCGGGACTAGAGGGCTATGAGCAGTTCTTC	CASSRSGLEGYEQFF
.	15	TRBV28	.	TRBJ2-1	TGTGCCAGCAGAACCGGGGACCGCGGCTACAATGAGCAGTTCTTC	CASRTGDRGYNEQFF
TRBD2	18	TRBV11-2	.	TRBJ2-3	TGTGCCAGCAGCTTAGATTTAGGGACTAGTGTGGGCACAGATACGCAGTATTTT	CASSLDLGTSVGTDTQYF
.	11	TRBV10-3	many	TRBJ2-3	TGTGCCATCAGGCAGGGAGATACGCAGTATTTT	CAIRQGDTQYF
.	13	TRBV10-3	.	TRBJ2-3	TGTGCCATCAGTGAGATTAGCACAGATACGCAGTATTTT	CAISEISTDTQYF
TRBD2	15	TRBV7-2	.	TRBJ2-3	TGTGCCAGCAGCTTAAACGGGGGGGCTGCAGATACGCAGTATTTT	CASSLNGGAADTQYF
.	13	TRBV7-3	.	TRBJ2-5	TGTGCCAGCAGCCTACGGCCCACCGAGACCCAGTACTTC	CASSLRPTETQYF
.	15	TRBV15	.	TRBJ1-2	TGTGCCACCAGCAGAGGAACAGGGCCTGGGTATGGCTACACCTTC	CATSRGTGPGYGYTF
.	13	TRBV7-3	.	TRBJ2-1	TGTACCAGCAGCTCCAAGGGGGGCAATGAGCAGTTCTTC	CTSSSKGGNEQFF
.	15	TRBV27	.	TRBJ1-6	TGTGCCAGCAGTCCTGAGGACAGATATAATTCACCCCTCCACTTT	CASSPEDRYNSPLHF
.	16	TRBV6-2/TRBV6-3	.	TRBJ2-2	TGTGCCAGCACTAAGGGAGGGGGGAGAAGCACCGGGGAGCTGTTTTTT	CASTKGGGRSTGELFF
.	13	TRBV20-1	.	TRBJ1-1	TGCAGTGCCCCCGGACAGAAACGCACTGAAGCTTTCTTT	CSAPGQKRTEAFF
.	14	TRBV3-1	.	TRBJ2-1	TGTGCCAGCAGCCAAGTCGATTGGCAAGGTGAGCAGTTCTTC	CASSQVDWQGEQFF
TRBD1	17	TRBV10-3	few	TRBJ2-6	TGTGCCATCAGCAGACAGGGCGCGTTCTCTGGGGCCAACGTCCTGACTTTC	CAISRQGAFSGANVLTF
.	15	TRBV10-3	.	TRBJ2-3	TGTGCCATCAGTGTTACTACCCCTAGCACAGATACGCAGTATTTT	CAISVTTPSTDTQYF
TRBD1	14	TRBV7-8	.	TRBJ2-7	TGTGCCAGCAGCTCAGAGGGCAGGGGGATCGAGCAGTACTTC	CASSSEGRGIEQYF
TRBD1	15	TRBV20-1	.	TRBJ2-7	TGCAGTGCTATTCCGGGACAGTCTATAATCTACGAGCAGTACTTC	CSAIPGQSIIYEQYF
.	14	TRBV5-1	many	TRBJ1-4	TGCGCCAGCAGTCCGGGGGGCCCAAATGAAAAACTGTTTTTT	CASSPGGPNEKLFF
.	13	TRBV25-1	few	TRBJ2-1	TGTGCCAGCAGTGAATGGAGGGACGATGAGCAGTTCTTC	CASSEWRDDEQFF
TRBD1	17	TRBV20-1	.	TRBJ1-2	TGCAGTGCTAGAGATGTGGGACAGACAAAAGTTAACTATGGCTACACCTTC	CSARDVGQTKVNYGYTF
.	11	TRBV30	.	TRBJ1-1	TGTGCTTTGGAGCGTAACACTGAAGCTTTCTTT	CALERNTEAFF
.	16	TRBV6-2/TRBV6-3	.	TRBJ2-7	TGTGCCAGCAGTTACTCGAAAGAGACTACGGATTACGAGCAGTACTTC	CASSYSKETTDYEQYF
.	13	TRBV20-1	few	TRBJ2-4	TGCAGTGCCAAGGCACAAATCAAAAACATTCAGTACTTC	CSAKAQIKNIQYF
.	16	TRBV4-1	.	TRBJ2-6	TGCGCCAGCAGCCAGAGAACAGGGTCAGGGGCCAACGTCCTGACTTTC	CASSQRTGSGANVLTF
.	15	TRBV29-1	.	TRBJ2-1	TGCAGCGGTCGACTTGGTCTCAGGTCCTACAATGAGCAGTTCTTC	CSGRLGLRSYNEQFF
TRBD2	14	TRBV29-1	once	TRBJ2-1	TGCAGCGTTGAAGGACCAGCGGGGGGGCTAGATGAGTTCTTC	CSVEGPAGGLDEFF
TRBD1	16	TRBV9	few	TRBJ2-7	TGTGCCAGCAGCGCCCACGACAGGGGGGCCGCCTACGAGCAGTACTTC	CASSAHDRGAAYEQYF
.	12	TRBV12-3/TRBV12-4	.	TRBJ2-7	TGTGCCAGCAGTTTTCAGATTTACGAGCAGTACTTC	CASSFQIYEQYF